This T cell receptor (beta chain) derives from a study of CXCR3-negative and CXCR3-positive naive CD8 T cells (dated by TCRdb to about 2019). Regarding the study in general: In total, 110 million to 150 million TRB reads were obtained, corresponding to roughly 1.5 +/- 0.3 million reads per library. Data from around ten donors, pooled across two independent experiments, went into the diversity and physicochemical repertoire analyses. For the TRBV-TRBJ cluster analysis, the naive subsets came from about five donors, while the memory cells came from 3 donors. Results the study describes overall, beyond this receptor: Within the same donor, TRBV-TRBJ usage looked similar between naive CXCR3-negative and CXCR3-positive cells, but memory cells had distinct patterns. TRB CDR3s from CXCR3-positive naive cells showed higher hydrophobicity (lower Kidera factor 4), lower energy, and higher strength and volume indices than CXCR3-negative naive cells. CXCR3 expression partially decreased after cryopreservation, so most assays used freshly isolated PBMCs. Surface CD5, linked to self-reactivity in mice, was comparable between naive subsets; TCR interaction strength was therefore also inferred from TRB CDR3 physicochemical properties. Both naive subsets had comparably high repertoire diversity, while memory CD8+ T cells had much lower repertoire diversity.

Sequenced on a NextSeq 550. The Human TCR Profiling Kit (MiLaboratory) was used to prepare UMI-labeled 5' RACE TRB cDNA libraries. cDNA synthesis used the entire amount of extracted RNA, and PCR amplification then used the entire amount of cDNA produced. The libraries were made side by side, with each library going through the same number of PCR cycles. As for the original processing: About 50,000 +/- 10,000 unique UMI-labeled TRB cDNA molecules per library were extracted with MIGEC and MiXCR, with at least two reads per UMI required. On average, each library contained approximately 40,000 +/- 10,000 functional in-frame TRB CDR3 nucleotide clonotypes without stop codons. After downsampling to 5000 UMI-labeled TRB molecules per sample, diversity metrics such as normalized Shannon-Wiener and Chao1 were calculated in VDJtools. VDJtools was used to calculate clonotype-size-weighted physicochemical properties of the central five CDR3 residues, namely interaction energy, strength, volume and Kidera factor 4. After TCRdb reprocessed the reads, each CDR3 protein sequence was kept as one row, without DNA. The V and J calls and clone size come from TCRdb's table, not from the authors' own analysis. This sample's table lists around 140,000 distinct CDR3 sequences. 0.25% to 0.35% of the sample goes to the ten largest clones.

Sequences SGHTA (CDR1) and FQGNSA (CDR2) are obtained from the germline V gene. From the cysteine through the phenylalanine, the CDR3 covers 17 amino acids. No DNA has been recorded. As for this clonotype: Its target antigen remains unknown.

Each CD8+ T cell subset was flow-sorted in triplicate, and 300,000 to 350,000 cells per subset were placed directly into RLT lysis buffer. To keep memory contaminants out, a stringent definition of naive CD8+ T cells was applied: CD45RO-CCR7+CD27+CD95-. Peripheral blood mononuclear cells were isolated from buffy coats using standard density gradient centrifugation. A FACSAria III was used to flow-sort naive CD8+ T cells into CXCR3-negative and CXCR3-positive populations. Total RNA was extracted from sorted cells using an RNeasy Mini Kit. The sequence is built from TRBV7-2 and TRBJ2-5; the D call from TCRdb, TRBD2, cannot be confirmed without DNA. This clonotype was sampled from a human donor in good health. Some clones in this sample may be carry-over from other donors' samples. The sequenced material came from naive CXCR3- CD8+ T cells from blood. Read against the paper, the sample's cell subset or site label means: CD45RO-CCR7+CD27+CD95- naive CD8+ T cells lacking CXCR3 (TNR3-). The CDR3 protein is CASSFSTSGGAEETQYF.